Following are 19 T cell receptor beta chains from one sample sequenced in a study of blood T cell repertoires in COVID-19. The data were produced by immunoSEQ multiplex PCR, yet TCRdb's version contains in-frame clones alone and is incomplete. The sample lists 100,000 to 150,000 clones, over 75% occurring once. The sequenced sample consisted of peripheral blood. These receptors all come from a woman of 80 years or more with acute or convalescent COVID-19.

CDR3 sequence (DNA): TGTGCCAGCAGCTTATTCAGCTCCTATAATTCACCCCTCCACTTT. Translated: CASSLFSSYNSPLHF. J is TRBJ1-6 and V is TRBV13, with D uncertain. Germline CDR1 and CDR2: PRHDT and FYEKMQ (reference sequence). Trimming took off 2 bases at V and 0 bases at J, with 5 bases between the two ends. The CDR3 runs to 15 residues.

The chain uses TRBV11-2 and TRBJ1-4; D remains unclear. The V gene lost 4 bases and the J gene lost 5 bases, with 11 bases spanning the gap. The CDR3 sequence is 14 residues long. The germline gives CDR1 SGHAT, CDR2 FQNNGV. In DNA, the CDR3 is TGTGCCAGCAGCTCCCCCGGTTTGAATGAAAAACTGTTTTTT. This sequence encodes CASSSPGLNEKLFF.

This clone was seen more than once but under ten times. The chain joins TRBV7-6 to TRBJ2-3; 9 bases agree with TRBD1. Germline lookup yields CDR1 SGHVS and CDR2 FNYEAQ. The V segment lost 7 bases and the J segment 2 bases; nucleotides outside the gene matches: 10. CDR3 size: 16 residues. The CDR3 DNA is TGTGCCAGCACCCATAGGGGACAGGGAAACACAGATACGCAGTATTTT. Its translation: CASTHRGQGNTDTQYF.

In DNA form, the CDR3 reads TGTGCCAGCAGTTACTCGACCGGGACAGCAACCGCGGCTTTCTTT. This translates into CASSYSTGTATAAFF. This chain links TRBV6-5 with TRBJ1-1, with 7 bases lining up with TRBD1. The CDR3 contains 15 residues. CDR1 is MNHEY and CDR2 is SVGAGI in the germline V gene. V shed 0 bases and J 11 bases; nucleotides not matched to a gene: 12.

In DNA form, the CDR3 reads TGCGCCAGCAGCCCCAGCCCGCCTAGCGGGGGCAGGAAGACCCAGTACTTC. Translation gives CASSPSPPSGGRKTQYF. The V and J genes are TRBV5-1 and TRBJ2-5, with 10 positions matching TRBD2. The CDR3 loop spans 17 amino acids. CDR1 is SGHRS and CDR2 is YFSETQ in the germline V gene. The ends lost 4 bases at V and 6 bases at J; junction bases unmatched: 15. Full variable domain (rest looked up from reference TRBV5-1 and TRBJ2-5): KAGVTQTPRYLIKTRGQQVTLSCSPISGHRSVSWYQQTPGQGLQFLFEYFSETQRNKGNFPGRFSGRQFSNSRSEMNVSTLELGDSALYLCASSPSPPSGGRKTQYFGPGTRLLVL.

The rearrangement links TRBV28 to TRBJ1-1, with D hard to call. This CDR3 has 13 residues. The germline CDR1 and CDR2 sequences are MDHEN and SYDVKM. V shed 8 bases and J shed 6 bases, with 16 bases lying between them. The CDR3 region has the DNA TGTGCCAGCCAATTGCTCATGAGGCCTGAAGCTTTCTTT. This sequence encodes CASQLLMRPEAFF.

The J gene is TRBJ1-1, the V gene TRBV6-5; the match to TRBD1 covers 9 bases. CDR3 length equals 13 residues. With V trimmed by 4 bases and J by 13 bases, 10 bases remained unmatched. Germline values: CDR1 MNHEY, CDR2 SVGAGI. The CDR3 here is CASSSAGTGSIFF. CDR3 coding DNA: TGTGCCAGCAGTTCAGCGGGGACAGGGTCAATTTTCTTT.

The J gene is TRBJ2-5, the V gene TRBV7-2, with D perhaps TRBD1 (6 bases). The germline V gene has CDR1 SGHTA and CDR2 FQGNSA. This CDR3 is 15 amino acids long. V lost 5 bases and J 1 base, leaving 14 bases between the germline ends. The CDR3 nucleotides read TGTGCCAGCAGCCCTGGGACATCCCTCCAAGAGACCCAGTACTTC. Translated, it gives CASSPGTSLQETQYF.

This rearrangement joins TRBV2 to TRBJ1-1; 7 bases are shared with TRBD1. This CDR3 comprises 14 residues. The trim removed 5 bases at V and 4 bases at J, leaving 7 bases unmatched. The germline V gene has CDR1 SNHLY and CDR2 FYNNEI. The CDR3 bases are TGTGCCAGCAGTTGGGACAGACTTCTCACTGAAGCTTTCTTT. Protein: CASSWDRLLTEAFF.

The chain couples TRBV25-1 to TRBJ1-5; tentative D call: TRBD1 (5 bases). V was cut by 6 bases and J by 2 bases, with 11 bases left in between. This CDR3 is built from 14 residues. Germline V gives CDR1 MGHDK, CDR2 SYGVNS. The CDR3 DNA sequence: TGTGCCAGCAGCCCTACAGGTCGCAATCAGCCCCAGCATTTT. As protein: CASSPTGRNQPQHF.

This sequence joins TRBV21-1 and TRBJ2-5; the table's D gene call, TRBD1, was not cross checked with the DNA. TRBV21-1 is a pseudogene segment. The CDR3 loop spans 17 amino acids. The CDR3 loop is CASSKTVGQGYKETQYF. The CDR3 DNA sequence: TGTGCCAGCAGCAAAACCGTGGGACAGGGGTATAAAGAGACCCAGTACTTC.

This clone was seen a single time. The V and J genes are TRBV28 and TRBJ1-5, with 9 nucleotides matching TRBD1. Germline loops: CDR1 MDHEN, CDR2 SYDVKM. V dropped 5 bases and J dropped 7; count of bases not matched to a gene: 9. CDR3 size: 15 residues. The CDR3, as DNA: TGTGCCAGCAGTATACCGGGACAGGGAAGCCAGCCCCAGCATTTT. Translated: CASSIPGQGSQPQHF. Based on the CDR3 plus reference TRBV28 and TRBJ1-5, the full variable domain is DVKVTQSSRYLVKRTGEKVFLECVQDMDHENMFWYRQDPGLGLRLIYFSYDVKMKEKGDIPEGYSVSREKKERFSLILESASTNQTSMYLCASSIPGQGSQPQHFGDGTRLSIL.

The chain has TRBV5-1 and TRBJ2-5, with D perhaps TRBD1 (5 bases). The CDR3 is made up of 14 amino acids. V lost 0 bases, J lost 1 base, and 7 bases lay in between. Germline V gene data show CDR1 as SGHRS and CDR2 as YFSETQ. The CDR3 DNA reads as TGCGCCAGCAGCTTGGGCAGGGCCCAAGAGACCCAGTACTTC. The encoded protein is CASSLGRAQETQYF.

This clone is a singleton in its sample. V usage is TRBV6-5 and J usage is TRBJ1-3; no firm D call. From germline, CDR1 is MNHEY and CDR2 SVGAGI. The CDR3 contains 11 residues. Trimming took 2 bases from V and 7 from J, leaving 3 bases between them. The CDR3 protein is CASSYRNTIYF. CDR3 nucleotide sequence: TGTGCCAGCAGTTACCGTAACACCATATATTTT.

CDR3 nucleotide sequence: TGTGCCAGCAGCTTAGGGACGGGGTCGGGAGTTTACAATGAGCAGTTCTTC. It translates to CASSLGTGSGVYNEQFF. The J gene is TRBJ2-1, the V gene TRBV11-3; D may be TRBD2 (6 bases). Between the trimmed V and J ends, which lost 1 base and 4 bases, there was a span of 17 bases. The CDR3 is made up of 17 amino acids. CDR1 and CDR2 (germline): SGHNT, YENEEA.

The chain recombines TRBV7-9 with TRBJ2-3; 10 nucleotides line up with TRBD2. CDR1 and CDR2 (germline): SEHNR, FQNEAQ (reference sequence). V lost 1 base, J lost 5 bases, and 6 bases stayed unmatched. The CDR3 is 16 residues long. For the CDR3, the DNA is TGTGCCAGCAGCTTAGGAGCTAGCGGGGGAGTAGATACGCAGTATTTT. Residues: CASSLGASGGVDTQYF. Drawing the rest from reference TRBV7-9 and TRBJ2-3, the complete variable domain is DTGVSQNPRHKITKRGQNVTFRCDPISEHNRLYWYRQTLGQGPEFLTYFQNEAQLEKSRLLSDRFSAERPKGSFSTLEIQRTEQGDSAMYLCASSLGASGGVDTQYFGPGTRLTVL.

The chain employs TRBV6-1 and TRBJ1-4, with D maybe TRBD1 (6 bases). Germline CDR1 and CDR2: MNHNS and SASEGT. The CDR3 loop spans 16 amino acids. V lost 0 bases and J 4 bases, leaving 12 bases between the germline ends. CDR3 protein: CASSEADRSYNEKLFF. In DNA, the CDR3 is TGTGCCAGCAGTGAAGCCGACAGGAGCTATAATGAAAAACTGTTTTTT.

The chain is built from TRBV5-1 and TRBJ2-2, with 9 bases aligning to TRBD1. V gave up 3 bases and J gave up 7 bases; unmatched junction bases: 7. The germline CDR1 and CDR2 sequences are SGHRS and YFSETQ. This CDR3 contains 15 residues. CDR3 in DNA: TGCGCCAGCAGCTACAGGGGGCCCCAGGGCGGGGAGCTGTTTTTT. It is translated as CASSYRGPQGGELFF.

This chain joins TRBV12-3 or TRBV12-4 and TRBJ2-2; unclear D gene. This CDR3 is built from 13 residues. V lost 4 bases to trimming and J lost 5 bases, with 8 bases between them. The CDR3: CASSSVGTGELFF. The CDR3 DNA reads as TGTGCCAGCAGTTCTGTCGGTACCGGGGAGCTGTTTTTT.